The 9 T cell receptor beta chains given below trace back to one sample, sequenced in a study of T cell changes during pregnancy in multiple sclerosis. The table came from immunoSEQ multiplex PCR; TCRdb's copy has only in-frame clones and leaves some out. The data hold around 39,000 clones, with approximately 92% observed a single time. Sequenced input: PBMCs (not recorded whether the cells were cultured). These receptor sequences come from a female donor with multiple sclerosis, enrolled in a pregnancy study.

The chain carries TRBV28 and TRBJ2-3; 11 positions match TRBD1. V lost 7 bases, J lost 5 bases, and 8 bases stayed unmatched. The CDR3 is made up of 15 amino acids. Per the germline V gene, CDR1 is MDHEN and CDR2 is SYDVKM. CDR3 bases: TGTGCCAGCATCGACGGGGACAGGGGGTTAGATACGCAGTATTTT. This encodes CASIDGDRGLDTQYF.

V and J are TRBV27 and TRBJ1-1; 8 bases match TRBD1. Germline V gene sequence: CDR1 MNHEY, CDR2 SMNVEV (reference sequence). The ends lost 6 bases at V and 5 bases at J; junction bases unmatched: 5. There are 13 residues in the CDR3. For the CDR3, the DNA is TGTGCCAGCAGCGGACAGGGCGGGACTGAAGCTTTCTTT. Its translation is CASSGQGGTEAFF.

The chain couples TRBV7-9 to TRBJ2-5, with 8 bases aligning to TRBD2. Unmatched junction bases numbered 3, after V lost 3 bases and J lost 3 bases. Germline values: CDR1 SEHNR, CDR2 FQNEAQ (reference sequence). The CDR3 loop spans 14 amino acids. The CDR3: CASSFTSGKETQYF. In nucleotides, the CDR3 is TGTGCCAGCAGCTTCACTAGCGGCAAAGAGACCCAGTACTTC. Using reference TRBV7-9 and TRBJ2-5 for the parts outside the CDR3, the full variable domain is DTGVSQNPRHKITKRGQNVTFRCDPISEHNRLYWYRQTLGQGPEFLTYFQNEAQLEKSRLLSDRFSAERPKGSFSTLEIQRTEQGDSAMYLCASSFTSGKETQYFGPGTRLLVL.

The rearrangement uses TRBV5-1 and TRBJ2-5, with D uncertain. The V gene lost 3 bases and the J gene lost 1 base, with 1 base spanning the gap. This CDR3 has 11 amino acids. Germline V gene data show CDR1 as SGHRS and CDR2 as YFSETQ. Here the CDR3 reads CASSSQETQYF. CDR3 DNA sequence: TGCGCCAGCAGCTCCCAAGAGACCCAGTACTTC.

This rearrangement joins TRBV30 to TRBJ1-2; tentative D call: TRBD1 (6 bases). CDR1 is GTSNPN, CDR2 SVGIG, per germline (reference sequence). With 2 bases removed from V and 0 bases from J, the gap between germline ends came to 10 bases. This CDR3 is 14 amino acids long. The CDR3 region is CAWSSQGSNYGYTF. The CDR3 DNA sequence: TGTGCCTGGAGTTCCCAGGGGTCTAACTATGGCTACACCTTC.

V is TRBV29-1 and J is TRBJ2-6; no clear D. This CDR3 comprises 17 residues. The germline V and J ends were trimmed by 5 bases and 0 bases, with 17 bases remaining between them. Germline V gene sequence: CDR1 SQVTM, CDR2 ANQGSEA. The DNA of the CDR3 is TGCAGCGTTCTTACTCCGGGCCTGAGCTCTGGGGCCAACGTCCTGACTTTC. It specifies CSVLTPGLSSGANVLTF.

V usage is TRBV7-2 and J usage is TRBJ2-5; TRBD1 matches at 8 bases. This CDR3 is 16 amino acids long. J gave up 2 bases and V 1 base, and 6 bases lay outside the gene matches. The germline V gene encodes CDR1 SGHTA and CDR2 FQGNSA. Here the CDR3 reads CASSLERGTGQETQYF. CDR3 bases: TGTGCCAGCAGCTTAGAGAGGGGGACAGGACAAGAGACCCAGTACTTC.

The chain joins TRBV5-1 to TRBJ2-3, with D perhaps being TRBD1 or TRBD2 (6 bases each). CDR1 and CDR2 (germline): SGHRS, YFSETQ. V lost 3 bases, J lost 2 bases, and 19 bases lay in between. This CDR3 contains 17 residues. CDR3 sequence reads: CASSWTGARLVTDTQYF. The CDR3 DNA follows: TGCGCCAGCAGCTGGACGGGGGCGCGACTCGTCACAGATACGCAGTATTTT.

The V call is TRBV7-6, the J call TRBJ1-1; TRBD1 aligns across 7 bases. V shed 1 base and J 1 base; nucleotides not matched to a gene: 9. CDR3 length: 17 residues. The germline V gene has CDR1 SGHVS and CDR2 FNYEAQ. In nucleotides, the CDR3 is TGTGCCAGCAGCTTAGAGGGGGCAGGGTCAAGGAACACTGAAGCTTTCTTT. This codes for CASSLEGAGSRNTEAFF.